The next 30 T cell receptor beta chains were all read from a single sample in a study of blood T cell repertoires in COVID-19. The assay was immunoSEQ multiplex PCR, and TCRdb's table has in-frame clones only and misses some. The sample has 20,000 to 25,000 clones, 75% to 95% seen once. The source material was peripheral blood. The source of these receptors is a human donor in a cohort sampled during active COVID-19.

This clone was picked up one time. Other DNA sequences within the sample encode an identical CDR3. The chain employs TRBV11-3 and TRBJ1-1; TRBD1 aligns across 7 bases. CDR1 and CDR2 (germline): SGHNT, YENEEA. The ends lost 5 bases at V and 1 base at J; junction bases unmatched: 4. This CDR3 is built from 14 residues. The CDR3 DNA reads as TGTGCCAGCAGCCCGGGACAGTCGAACACTGAAGCTTTCTTT. Translating it yields CASSPGQSNTEAFF. Combining the CDR3 with reference TRBV11-3 and TRBJ1-1 gives the whole variable domain EAGVVQSPRYKIIEKKQPVAFWCNPISGHNTLYWYLQNLGQGPELLIRYENEEAVDDSQLPKDRFSAERLKGVDSTLKIQPAELGDSAVYLCASSPGQSNTEAFFGQGTRLTVV.

The chain recombines TRBV12-5 with TRBJ1-2, with 8 positions matching TRBD1. The CDR3 is 16 residues long. Trimming removed 4 bases from V and 6 bases from J; junction bases left unmatched: 13. Germline lookup yields CDR1 LGHNT and CDR2 FRNRAP. The DNA of the CDR3 is TGTGCTAGTGGTTCCCTCATAAGGACAGGGAGGCATGGCTACACCTTC. Its protein is CASGSLIRTGRHGYTF.

J is TRBJ2-2 and V is TRBV6-5; no reliable D call. The CDR3 consists of 13 residues. V was clipped by 6 bases and J by 5 bases, with 10 bases between them. Germline CDR1 is MNHEY and CDR2 is SVGAGI. CDR3 bases: TGTGCCAGCAGGCGTGTGGTAACCGGGGAGCTGTTTTTT. This sequence encodes CASRRVVTGELFF.

This sequence joins TRBV10-3 and TRBJ1-5; D is perhaps TRBD1 (6 bases). Germline loops: CDR1 ENHRY, CDR2 SYGVKD. This CDR3 has 14 amino acids. The ends were cut back, 5 bases at V and 2 bases at J, with 10 bases in the middle. The CDR3 sequence is CAISRAGGNQPQHF. Here the CDR3 DNA reads TGTGCCATCAGTCGGGCAGGGGGCAATCAGCCCCAGCATTTT.

The gene calls are TRBV19 and TRBJ1-4; TRBD1 matches 9 bases. The CDR3 contains 13 residues. The germline V gene encodes CDR1 LNHDA and CDR2 SQIVND (reference sequence). Germline trimming cut 7 bases from V and 8 bases from J; bases unmatched to any gene: 5. CDR3 DNA: TGTGCCAGTATGGGACAGGGTTCCGAAAAACTGTTTTTT. The encoded protein is CASMGQGSEKLFF. The whole variable domain, filled in from reference TRBV19 and TRBJ1-4, reads DGGITQSPKYLFRKEGQNVTLSCEQNLNHDAMYWYRQDPGQGLRLIYYSQIVNDFQKGDIAEGYSVSREKKESFPLTVTSAQKNPTAFYLCASMGQGSEKLFFGSGTQLSVL.

The chain has TRBV5-1 and TRBJ2-3; maybe TRBD2 (6 bases). Germline V gives CDR1 SGHRS, CDR2 YFSETQ. The CDR3 length is 16 residues. The V end was cut by 4 bases, the J end by 1 base, with 16 bases between. This CDR3 reads CASSGGLLGGTDTQYF. The CDR3 DNA reads as TGCGCCAGCAGCGGGGGACTGTTAGGGGGCACAGATACGCAGTATTTT. Based on the CDR3 plus reference TRBV5-1 and TRBJ2-3, the full variable domain is KAGVTQTPRYLIKTRGQQVTLSCSPISGHRSVSWYQQTPGQGLQFLFEYFSETQRNKGNFPGRFSGRQFSNSRSEMNVSTLELGDSALYLCASSGGLLGGTDTQYFGPGTRLTVL.

In this sample, this clone turned up a few times. The chain combines TRBV27 with TRBJ1-2; 7 nucleotides match TRBD1. CDR1 and CDR2 (germline): MNHEY, SMNVEV (reference sequence). V dropped 4 bases and J dropped 4; count of bases not matched to a gene: 12. There are 16 residues in the CDR3. CDR3 loop: CASSSTPTGRGYGYTF. For the CDR3, the DNA is TGTGCCAGCAGTTCTACGCCGACAGGGAGAGGCTATGGCTACACCTTC.

The chain joins TRBV9 to TRBJ2-2; no clear D gene. The V and J ends lost 0 bases and 7 bases respectively, with 4 bases between them. In germline, CDR1 is SGDLS, CDR2 YYNGEE. The CDR3 extends over 12 amino acids. For the CDR3, the DNA is TGTGCCAGCAGCGTAGTTAGCGGGGAGCTGTTTTTT. Protein: CASSVVSGELFF. The full variable domain, its missing parts supplied by reference TRBV9 and TRBJ2-2, is DSGVTQTPKHLITATGQRVTLRCSPRSGDLSVYWYQQSLDQGLQFLIQYYNGEERAKGNILERFSAQQFPDLHSELNLSSLELGDSALYFCASSVVSGELFFGEGSRLTVL.

This chain links TRBV4-2 with TRBJ2-5; 9 positions match TRBD2. Germline V lookup: CDR1 LGHNA, CDR2 YNFKEQ. The V and J ends lost 1 base and 1 base, in that order; junction bases with no gene match: 7. The CDR3 is 17 residues long. As DNA, the CDR3 is TGTGCCAGCAGCCAAGGTGGTGGAGCGGGGGGCCAAGAGACCCAGTACTTC. It is translated as CASSQGGGAGGQETQYF.

The J gene is TRBJ2-2, the V gene TRBV5-4; 7 positions match TRBD1. The CDR3 consists of 17 residues. Trimming at V came to 4 bases and at J to 0 bases, leaving 9 bases not matched to a gene. Germline V gives CDR1 SGHNT, CDR2 YYREEE (reference sequence). CDR3 loop: CASSGKTGTANTGELFF. The CDR3 region has the DNA TGTGCCAGCAGCGGAAAGACCGGGACAGCGAACACCGGGGAGCTGTTTTTT.

In regard to this clone: Compared with germline, one end of the junction differs, possibly owing to a read error. The rearrangement joins TRBV7-7 to TRBJ2-5, with 7 bases identical to TRBD1. The germline CDR1 and CDR2 sequences are SSHAT and FNYEAQ (reference sequence). This CDR3 spans 13 amino acids. The CDR3 nucleotides read TGTGCTAGCAGCCGAGGGGGCCCCGAGACCCAGTACTTC. Translation gives CASSRGGPETQYF.

The chain couples TRBV6-5 to TRBJ1-5, with D tentatively TRBD1 (6 bases). The CDR3 sequence is 14 residues long. Germline V gene lookup returns CDR1 MNHEY and CDR2 SVGAGI. V was clipped by 6 bases and J by 2 bases, with 11 bases between them. The CDR3 here is CASSRQEGNQPQHF. The CDR3 DNA follows: TGTGCCAGCAGCCGACAGGAGGGCAATCAGCCCCAGCATTTT.

The rearrangement joins TRBV27 to TRBJ1-6; tentative D call: TRBD1 (6 bases). V lost 5 bases and J lost 7, with 18 bases in between. The CDR3 covers 16 residues. CDR1 is MNHEY, CDR2 SMNVEV, per germline (reference sequence). CDR3 region: CASSLDRRQGNSPLHF. DNA of the CDR3: TGTGCCAGCAGTCTCGACAGGCGGCAGGGCAATTCACCCCTCCACTTT.

The chain joins TRBV2 to TRBJ1-2, with 10 nucleotides matching TRBD1. V shed 9 bases, J shed 4 bases, and the junction held 8 bases outside the gene matches. The CDR3 loop spans 14 amino acids. Looked up from germline, CDR1 is SNHLY and CDR2 is FYNNEI. The CDR3 coding sequence is TGTGCCAGTAAACCGGGACAGGGGCTCTATGGCTACACCTTC. Amino acid sequence: CASKPGQGLYGYTF. The variable domain in full, completed from reference TRBV2 and TRBJ1-2, reads EPEVTQTPSHQVTQMGQEVILRCVPISNHLYFYWYRQILGQKVEFLVSFYNNEISEKSEIFDDQFSVERPDGSNFTLKIRSTKLEDSAMYFCASKPGQGLYGYTFGSGTRLTVV.

The chain links TRBV9 to TRBJ2-5; possible D gene TRBD1, 5 bases. V was trimmed by 0 bases and J by 5 bases, leaving 17 bases between them. The V gene's germline CDR1 is SGDLS and CDR2 YYNGEE. This CDR3 has 16 residues. The DNA for the CDR3 is TGTGCCAGCAGCGTAGCTACGGGTAACTCAGGGGAGACCCAGTACTTC. Its protein is CASSVATGNSGETQYF.

This clone was detected only once. This chain uses TRBV13 with TRBJ2-3; 10 nucleotides match TRBD1. CDR1 is PRHDT, CDR2 FYEKMQ, per germline (reference sequence). This CDR3 is built from 16 residues. J was trimmed by 0 bases and V by 4 bases; bases with no gene match: 4. The CDR3, as DNA: TGTGCCAGCAGCTCGGCGGGACAGGGGAGCACAGATACGCAGTATTTT. Residues: CASSSAGQGSTDTQYF.

This chain uses TRBV9 with TRBJ1-1; 9 bases line up with TRBD1. The CDR3 runs to 14 residues. CDR1 and CDR2 (germline): SGDLS, YYNGEE. Trimming removed 4 bases from V and 3 bases from J; junction bases left unmatched: 4. CDR3 coding DNA: TGTGCCAGCAGCCGTGGACAGGGGCACACTGAAGCTTTCTTT. It yields the protein CASSRGQGHTEAFF.

CDR3 sequence reads: CASSLAPGELFF. As DNA, the CDR3 is TGTGCCAGCAGCCTAGCTCCCGGGGAGCTGTTTTTT. The chain recombines TRBV12-3 or TRBV12-4 with TRBJ2-2, with D possibly being TRBD2 (5 bases). V shed 6 bases and J shed 6 bases, with 8 bases lying between them. The CDR3 covers 12 residues.

The chain uses TRBV5-6 and TRBJ2-5; possible D gene TRBD2, 5 bases. The V end lost 1 base, the J end lost 3 bases, and 13 bases lay between the germline ends. Germline CDR1 is SGHDT and CDR2 is YYEEEE. The CDR3 has 15 residues. This CDR3 reads CASSLLPGLKETQYF. The CDR3 DNA is TGTGCCAGCAGCTTGTTACCGGGGTTAAAAGAGACCCAGTACTTC.

CDR3 residues: CASSPLQGAVYGYTF. DNA for the CDR3: TGTGCCAGCAGTCCACTCCAGGGGGCTGTCTATGGCTACACCTTC. The genes are TRBV6-5 and TRBJ1-2; TRBD1 matches at 8 bases. The germline V gene has CDR1 MNHEY and CDR2 SVGAGI. J lost 4 bases, V lost 5 bases, and 9 bases had no gene match. The CDR3 loop spans 15 amino acids.

The chain joins TRBV9 to TRBJ1-2; D unresolved. V was cut by 0 bases and J by 4 bases, with 13 bases left in between. The CDR3 loop spans 15 amino acids. Germline lookup yields CDR1 SGDLS and CDR2 YYNGEE. CDR3 in DNA: TGTGCCAGCAGCGTAGGGGGAGGCATAGGCTATGGCTACACCTTC. It encodes CASSVGGGIGYGYTF.

The chain couples TRBV5-6 to TRBJ2-7; TRBD1 matches 9 bases. The CDR3 runs 15 residues. J lost 2 bases, V lost 4 bases, and 7 bases had no gene match. Germline CDR1 SGHDT, CDR2 YYEEEE. The CDR3 sequence is CASSRRDRAPYEQYF. CDR3 in DNA: TGTGCCAGCAGCCGCCGGGACAGGGCCCCCTACGAGCAGTACTTC. The full variable domain, with the rest looked up from reference TRBV5-6 and TRBJ2-7, is DAGVTQSPTHLIKTRGQQVTLRCSPKSGHDTVSWYQQALGQGPQFIFQYYEEEERQRGNFPDRFSGHQFPNYSSELNVNALLLGDSALYLCASSRRDRAPYEQYFGPGTRLTVT.

This chain joins TRBV6-1 and TRBJ2-1; D call uncertain. CDR1 is MNHNS and CDR2 is SASEGT in the germline V gene. V was trimmed by 2 bases and J by 4 bases, leaving 6 bases between them. This CDR3 is 13 amino acids long. Written as DNA, the CDR3 is TGTGCCAGCAGTGAAACCGGTTACAATGAGCAGTTCTTC. Translation: CASSETGYNEQFF.

The chain links TRBV3-1 (or the pseudogene TRBV3-2) to TRBJ2-7; 7 bases fit TRBD1. The CDR3 is made up of 18 amino acids. V lost 3 bases and J lost 2; bases outside the gene matches: 16. Germline values: CDR1 LGHDT, CDR2 YNNKEL (reference sequence). CDR3 DNA: TGTGCCAGCAGCCACCCAGACCCCCTCGGACAGGATACCTACGAGCAGTACTTC. It specifies CASSHPDPLGQDTYEQYF.

In regard to this clone: One junction end disagrees with the germline gene, perhaps due to a read error. The CDR3 sequence is CASSLAVRRELPEKQYF. The CDR3 DNA reads TGTGCTAGCAGCTTAGCAGTGCGGAGAGAACTTCCAGAGAAGCAGTACTTC. The chain couples TRBV7-7 to TRBJ2-7; D gene ambiguous. CDR3 length: 17 amino acids. Germline assignment: CDR1 SSHAT and CDR2 FNYEAQ (reference sequence).

The chain employs TRBV7-2 and TRBJ1-1, with 8 bases lining up with TRBD1. V shed 1 base and J 0 bases; nucleotides not matched to a gene: 1. Germline CDR1 SGHTA, CDR2 FQGNSA. This CDR3 contains 15 residues. The CDR3: CASSLGTGMNTEAFF. The CDR3 nucleotides read TGTGCCAGCAGCTTAGGGACAGGGATGAACACTGAAGCTTTCTTT.

The chain has TRBV7-9 and TRBJ2-2; TRBD2 matches 7 bases. The CDR3 has 15 amino acids. Germline V gene sequence: CDR1 SEHNR, CDR2 FQNEAQ (reference sequence). The junction had 8 bases not matched to a gene; V was cut back by 5 bases and J by 5 bases. The CDR3 nucleotides read TGTGCCAGCAGCCCCCCCGGGGGAGGGACCGGGGAGCTGTTTTTT. This translates into CASSPPGGGTGELFF. The full variable domain, its missing parts supplied by reference TRBV7-9 and TRBJ2-2, is DTGVSQNPRHKITKRGQNVTFRCDPISEHNRLYWYRQTLGQGPEFLTYFQNEAQLEKSRLLSDRFSAERPKGSFSTLEIQRTEQGDSAMYLCASSPPGGGTGELFFGEGSRLTVL.

This clone was counted once. The rearrangement uses TRBV7-9 and TRBJ1-1; D is unresolved. Trimming cost V 5 bases and J 4 bases, with 17 bases left between them. The length of the CDR3 is 15 residues. The germline gives CDR1 SEHNR, CDR2 FQNEAQ (reference sequence). Written as DNA, the CDR3 is TGTGCCAGCAGCGAAGTGGGCAGTTTGAGCACTGAAGCTTTCTTT. It is translated as CASSEVGSLSTEAFF. The full variable domain, with the rest looked up from reference TRBV7-9 and TRBJ1-1, is DTGVSQNPRHKITKRGQNVTFRCDPISEHNRLYWYRQTLGQGPEFLTYFQNEAQLEKSRLLSDRFSAERPKGSFSTLEIQRTEQGDSAMYLCASSEVGSLSTEAFFGQGTRLTVV.

The chain carries TRBV4-1 and TRBJ1-1; D is unresolved. Germline CDR1 reads MGHRA; CDR2 reads YSYEKL. The germline V and J ends were trimmed by 5 bases and 10 bases, with 20 bases remaining between them. This CDR3 has 14 residues. The CDR3 sequence is CASSNLIGAGRAFF. CDR3 DNA sequence: TGCGCCAGCAGCAACCTCATAGGTGCGGGGAGAGCTTTCTTT.

The chain has TRBV4-1 and TRBJ1-4, with D unclear. Germline V gene sequence: CDR1 MGHRA, CDR2 YSYEKL. CDR3 length equals 15 residues. V gave up 0 bases and J gave up 8 bases, with 13 bases separating them. CDR3 nucleotides: TGCGCCAGCAGCCAAGAGGGAGTTAGGAGGGAAAAACTGTTTTTT. Amino acid sequence: CASSQEGVRREKLFF.